This record concerns one T cell receptor (beta chain) sequence. With V trimmed by 5 bases and J by 1 base, 17 bases remained unmatched. This CDR3 is 19 amino acids long. Looked up from germline, CDR1 is MDHEN and CDR2 is SYDVKM. As processed by the authors: How many nucleated cells were present was estimated from reference gene primer amplification. The method was immunoSEQ multiplex PCR; TCRdb's version includes in-frame clones alone and lacks a portion of them. V, J and clone size are those of that table, while D and trimming were read from the DNA. The table has about 230,000 clones, approximately 88% seen once. Contact with a PCR-confirmed or clinician-diagnosed COVID-19 case occurred within 2 weeks of entry. This entry is derived from a study of blood T cell repertoires in COVID-19. Study-level information: Samples of COVID-19 (acute and convalescent) were obtained from the United States, Italy and Spain. The cDNA or gDNA used as material had been derived from T cells, B-cell-depleted T cells, or PBMCs.

Sequenced input: PBMCs or T cells enriched from blood (not recorded which). The source is a woman under 40 who had been exposed to COVID-19. The gene calls are TRBV28 and TRBJ1-1, with 9 bases lining up with TRBD1. The CDR3 region is CASSPTGTGTIRRNTEAFF. CDR3 nucleotide sequence: TGTGCCAGCAGTCCCACCGGGACAGGGACTATTCGAAGGAACACTGAAGCTTTCTTT.